These 20 T cell receptor beta chains share one sample of origin, sequenced in a study of shared clonotypes between healthy human individuals. TCRdb keeps only in-frame clones here, not all; method: immunoSEQ multiplex PCR. Seen here are 2 million to 2.5 million clones, just under 95% observed once, and the top ten hold approximately 0.39%. The sample was naive CD4+ T cells from PBMCs. This sample's subset: CD45RA+ positively selected. These receptors were obtained from a man between 18 and 35 years old in good health. Some clones in this sample may be carry-over from other donors' samples.

The genes are TRBV4-2 and TRBJ2-5; TRBD2 is a possible D gene (6 bases). CDR1 and CDR2 from the germline V gene are LGHNA and YNFKEQ. V was cut by 2 bases and J by 2 bases, with 12 bases left in between. The CDR3 runs to 15 residues. For the CDR3, the DNA is TGTGCCAGCAGCCAATCCGGGACTCTGCAAGAGACCCAGTACTTC. This codes for CASSQSGTLQETQYF.

The V call is TRBV19, the J call TRBJ2-2; either TRBD1 or TRBD2 may fit D (5 bases each). This CDR3 comprises 15 residues. CDR1 and CDR2 (germline): LNHDA, SQIVND (reference sequence). V lost 3 bases, J lost 4 bases, and 12 bases lay in between. The CDR3 nucleotides are TGTGCCAGTAGTATCTTAGGGGACGGCACCGGGGAGCTGTTTTTT. It translates to CASSILGDGTGELFF.

About this clone itself: Other DNA sequences in this sample translate to the same CDR3. The chain employs TRBV5-1 and TRBJ1-2; D is perhaps TRBD1 (6 bases). V lost 0 bases and J 4 bases, leaving 10 bases between the germline ends. The length of the CDR3 is 14 residues. The germline gives CDR1 SGHRS, CDR2 YFSETQ. The CDR3 coding sequence is TGCGCCAGCAGCTTGGAAGGGGGGCCCTATGGCTACACCTTC. It specifies CASSLEGGPYGYTF.

This chain uses TRBV11-2 with TRBJ2-5; no definite D call. The CDR3 runs 15 residues. V shed 0 bases and J shed 2 bases, with 10 bases lying between them. Germline V gene data show CDR1 as SGHAT and CDR2 as FQNNGV. DNA of the CDR3: TGTGCCAGCAGCTTAGATGCAGTTTTACAAGAGACCCAGTACTTC. It encodes CASSLDAVLQETQYF.

The chain joins TRBV18 to TRBJ2-3; D possibly corresponds to TRBD2 (6 bases). Trimming took off 3 bases at V and 4 bases at J, with 11 bases between the two ends. The length of the CDR3 is 14 residues. The V gene's germline CDR1 is KGHSH and CDR2 LQKENI. CDR3 DNA: TGTGCCAGCTCACCGGGAGCGGGTGCAGATACGCAGTATTTT. Translation gives CASSPGAGADTQYF.

The chain employs TRBV29-1 and TRBJ1-4; D is ambiguous. Germline V gene data show CDR1 as SQVTM and CDR2 as ANQGSEA. The CDR3 extends over 15 amino acids. V was pared by 1 base and J by 0 bases, with 9 bases between. In nucleotides, the CDR3 is TGCAGCGTTGAAGCCTTCGGGGCAACTAATGAAAAACTGTTTTTT. It encodes CSVEAFGATNEKLFF.

The CDR3: CASSQDGGNGYTF. The CDR3 region has the DNA TGTGCCAGCAGCCAAGATGGGGGGAATGGCTACACCTTC. This chain joins TRBV14 and TRBJ1-2; a weak D match, TRBD1 (5 bases). This CDR3 is 13 amino acids long. From germline, CDR1 is SGHDN and CDR2 FVKESK. V lost 0 bases to trimming and J lost 6 bases, with 8 bases between them.

V is TRBV7-2 and J is TRBJ1-4; unclear D gene. Germline lookup yields CDR1 SGHTA and CDR2 FQGNSA. V gave up 1 base and J gave up 3 bases, with 6 bases separating them. The CDR3 spans 14 residues. This CDR3 is CASSLVRANEKLFF. CDR3 sequence (DNA): TGTGCCAGCAGCTTAGTCAGAGCTAATGAAAAACTGTTTTTT.

The chain combines TRBV7-2 with TRBJ2-5; tentatively, D is TRBD1 or TRBD2 (5 bases each). Germline CDR1 is SGHTA and CDR2 is FQGNSA. The CDR3 contains 14 residues. Deletions cut 1 base from V and 8 bases from J, with 14 bases between. CDR3 sequence: CASSLGGPTGTQYF. The CDR3 DNA is TGTGCCAGCAGCTTAGGGGGACCCACCGGTACCCAGTACTTC.

The chain links TRBV27 to TRBJ2-1, with TRBD1 identical over 8 bases. The J segment lost 0 bases and the V segment lost 8 bases, leaving 12 bases of the junction unmatched. Germline V gene data show CDR1 as MNHEY and CDR2 as SMNVEV (reference sequence). There are 17 residues in the CDR3. In DNA, the CDR3 is TGTGCCAGCGGGTCAAAAGGGGACAGGCGCTCCTACAATGAGCAGTTCTTC. Its translation is CASGSKGDRRSYNEQFF.

On this clone itself: This sample includes further DNA sequences coding for the same CDR3. This chain links TRBV5-1 with TRBJ2-5; weak D call: TRBD1 (5 bases). The CDR3 consists of 14 residues. Germline V gives CDR1 SGHRS, CDR2 YFSETQ. Trimming stripped 0 bases from V and 3 bases from J, with 9 bases between. The CDR3 coding sequence is TGCGCCAGCAGCTTGGCTGGGGCAGAAGAGACCCAGTACTTC. Protein product: CASSLAGAEETQYF.

In this sample, this clone turned up once. The gene calls are TRBV10-3 and TRBJ1-1; D remains unclear. The ends were cut back, 7 bases at V and 5 bases at J, with 14 bases in the middle. CDR3 size: 13 residues. Germline V gives CDR1 ENHRY, CDR2 SYGVKD. As DNA, the CDR3 is TGTGCCATCACCCCCAGCTTCGGGACTGAAGCTTTCTTT. Translation gives CAITPSFGTEAFF.

The chain links TRBV6-5 to TRBJ2-7, with TRBD2 matching 10 bases. The CDR3 totals 14 residues. V trimming: 6 bases; J trimming: 1 base; junction bases outside the gene matches: 3. Germline CDR1 is MNHEY and CDR2 is SVGAGI. In DNA form, the CDR3 reads TGTGCCAGCAGGGCTAGCGGGAGATCCTACGAGCAGTACTTC. Protein sequence: CASRASGRSYEQYF.

This sequence joins TRBV28 and TRBJ1-1; D call uncertain. The CDR3 totals 15 residues. Germline V CDR1 and CDR2: MDHEN, SYDVKM. V lost 5 bases, J lost 1 base, and 14 bases lay in between. The CDR3 region is CASSISGSPNTEAFF. CDR3 sequence (DNA): TGTGCCAGCAGTATCTCAGGCTCTCCGAACACTGAAGCTTTCTTT.

This chain connects TRBV5-4 to TRBJ2-5, with D possibly TRBD1 on 5 matching bases. Germline CDR1 is SGHNT and CDR2 is YYREEE (reference sequence). The CDR3 is made up of 14 amino acids. Trimming removed 1 base at V and 5 bases at J, with 12 bases between. The CDR3 DNA sequence: TGTGCCAGCAGCTTGAGGGGTGTTGCGGAGACCCAGTACTTC. Translation gives CASSLRGVAETQYF.

This clone appeared a few times. This chain links TRBV7-6 with TRBJ1-2; tentatively, D is TRBD1 (6 bases). The V end was cut by 5 bases, the J end by 2 bases, with 15 bases between. This CDR3 contains 15 residues. Germline values: CDR1 SGHVS, CDR2 FNYEAQ. The CDR3 loop is CASSRLGQGNYGYTF. CDR3 in DNA: TGTGCCAGCAGCCGACTCGGTCAGGGGAACTATGGCTACACCTTC. Filled out from reference TRBV7-6 and TRBJ1-2, the complete variable domain reads GAGVSQSPRYKVTKRGQDVALRCDPISGHVSLYWYRQALGQGPEFLTYFNYEAQQDKSGLPNDRFSAERPEGSISTLTIQRTEQRDSAMYRCASSRLGQGNYGYTFGSGTRLTVV.

This chain links TRBV30 with TRBJ1-4; D is uncertain. The CDR3 runs 11 residues. V lost 5 bases and J 3 bases, leaving 4 bases between the germline ends. Looked up from germline, CDR1 is GTSNPN and CDR2 is SVGIG (reference sequence). CDR3 sequence reads: CAWAANEKLFF. The CDR3 nucleotides read TGTGCCTGGGCCGCTAATGAAAAACTGTTTTTT.

This clone has a single count. The genes are TRBV6-1 and TRBJ2-3, with D possibly called TRBD1 or TRBD2 (5 bases each). Trimming took 1 base from V and 3 from J, leaving 14 bases between them. CDR3 length: 16 amino acids. Germline CDR1 is MNHNS and CDR2 is SASEGT. CDR3 region: CASSEGPGPGTDTQYF. The CDR3 nucleotides read TGTGCCAGCAGTGAAGGGCCGGGACCTGGTACAGATACGCAGTATTTT.

The chain combines TRBV5-6 with TRBJ2-2; 10 bases are shared with TRBD1. The CDR3 covers 15 residues. Trimming removed 2 bases from V and 4 bases from J; junction bases left unmatched: 2. The V gene's germline CDR1 is SGHDT and CDR2 YYEEEE. The DNA of the CDR3 is TGTGCCAGCAGCTTATGGGACAGGGGCACCGGGGAGCTGTTTTTT. Translating it yields CASSLWDRGTGELFF.

The chain has TRBV28 and TRBJ2-7; 8 positions match TRBD1. Trimming removed 3 bases from V and 1 base from J; junction bases left unmatched: 5. Germline V gives CDR1 MDHEN, CDR2 SYDVKM. The CDR3 is 15 residues long. The CDR3 sequence: CASSFDRGQSYEQYF. CDR3 coding DNA: TGTGCCAGCAGTTTCGACAGGGGACAATCCTACGAGCAGTACTTC.